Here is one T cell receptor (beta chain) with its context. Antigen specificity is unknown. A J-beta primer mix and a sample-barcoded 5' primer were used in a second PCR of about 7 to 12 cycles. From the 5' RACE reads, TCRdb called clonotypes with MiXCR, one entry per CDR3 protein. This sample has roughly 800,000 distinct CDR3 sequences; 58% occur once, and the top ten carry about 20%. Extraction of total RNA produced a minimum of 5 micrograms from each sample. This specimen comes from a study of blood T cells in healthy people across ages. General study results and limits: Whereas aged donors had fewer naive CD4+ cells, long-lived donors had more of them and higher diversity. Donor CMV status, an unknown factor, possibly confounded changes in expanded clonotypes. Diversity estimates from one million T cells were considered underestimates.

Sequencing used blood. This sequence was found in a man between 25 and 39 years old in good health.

In DNA, the CDR3 is TGCAGCGTACCGACACAGGATAACTATGGCTACACCTTC. Translated, it gives CSVPTQDNYGYTF. The chain is built from TRBV29-1 and TRBJ1-2; weak D call: TRBD1 (5 bases). This CDR3 is built from 13 residues. V dropped 6 bases and J dropped 1 base, with 12 bases sitting between them. Germline CDR1 SQVTM, CDR2 ANQGSEA.